This T cell receptor beta chain is drawn from a study of control samples from healthy donors and cancer patients. The assay was immunoSEQ multiplex PCR, and TCRdb's table has in-frame clones only and misses some. Of 150,000 to 200,000 clones listed, roughly 88% are singletons. There are 15 residues in the CDR3. CDR1 and CDR2 (germline): SGDLS, YYNGEE. V was cut by 2 bases and J by 1 base, with 11 bases left in between. This sequence originates from a man between 18 and 35 years old in good health. What was sequenced was blood. The chain uses TRBV9 and TRBJ2-3, with unresolved D. In nucleotides, the CDR3 is TGTGCCAGCAGCGTTGAGAGGTTAGGCACAGATACGCAGTATTTT. Its protein is CASSVERLGTDTQYF.